A single sample is the source of the 18 T cell receptor beta chains below, sequenced in a study of CD8+CD57+ T cells in acquired aplastic anemia. Genomic DNA provided the template from which TCR beta VDJ and CDR3 profiles were obtained. TCRdb analysed the reads with MiXCR anew, one entry per CDR3 protein. This table has some 150,000 distinct CDR3 sequences, more than 45% appearing once. Only patients with CD8+CD57+ cell expansion on flow cytometry were chosen for sequencing. Sequencing input: sorted CD4+, CD8+, or CD8+CD57+ T cells (not recorded which) from PBMCs. The origin of the receptors is a human donor with aplastic anemia.

This clonotype was seen only once. The rearrangement uses TRBV12-3 or TRBV12-4 and TRBJ1-2; 8 bases fit TRBD1. Trimming removed 7 bases from V and 2 bases from J; junction bases left unmatched: 12. The CDR3 is 16 amino acids. CDR3 nucleotide sequence: TGTGCCAGCAATCTCGGACAGGGCGTTGAGAACTATGGCTACACCTTC. Its translation: CASNLGQGVENYGYTF.

V usage is TRBV7-2 and J usage is TRBJ2-7; D gene ambiguous. This CDR3 contains 12 residues. V was shortened by 2 bases and J by 5 bases, with 7 bases between the two germline ends. CDR1 SGHTA and CDR2 FQGNSA come from the germline V gene. The CDR3 loop reads CASSLIGHEQYF. DNA of the CDR3: TGTGCCAGCAGCTTAATTGGCCACGAGCAGTACTTC.

The chain joins TRBV29-1 to TRBJ2-7; TRBD1 matches at 7 bases. The CDR3 loop spans 13 amino acids. The V segment lost 7 bases and the J segment 3 bases; nucleotides outside the gene matches: 9. From germline, CDR1 is SQVTM and CDR2 ANQGSEA. CDR3 nucleotide sequence: TGCAGCGCCGACTCGGCAGGGGGCTACGAGCAGTACTTC. Residues: CSADSAGGYEQYF.

This clonotype was picked up a small number of times. V and J are TRBV6-1 and TRBJ1-3; 11 bases are a match to TRBD1. J gave up 4 bases and V 7 bases, and 3 bases lay outside the gene matches. Germline V gene sequence: CDR1 MNHNS, CDR2 SASEGT. The CDR3 covers 14 residues. CDR3 bases: TGTGCCAGCACGGGACAGGGGGGCGGAAACACCATATATTTT. Amino acid sequence: CASTGQGGGNTIYF.

This clonotype was detected only a few times. V usage is TRBV6-1 and J usage is TRBJ2-1; 8 positions agree with TRBD2. Germline CDR1 reads MNHNS; CDR2 reads SASEGT. The CDR3 contains 15 residues. The trim removed 5 bases at V and 4 bases at J, leaving 7 bases unmatched. The CDR3 bases are TGTGCCAGCAGTAAGCTACTAGCGGAGTACAATGAGCAGTTCTTC. Amino acid sequence: CASSKLLAEYNEQFF.

This clonotype was picked up many times. The chain employs TRBV7-2 and TRBJ2-5, with D possibly being TRBD1 (6 bases). Between the trimmed V and J ends, which lost 0 bases and 1 base, there was a span of 12 bases. Germline V gene lookup returns CDR1 SGHTA and CDR2 FQGNSA. This CDR3 is 16 amino acids long. CDR3 sequence (DNA): TGTGCCAGCAGCTTAGCATGGAGGACAGCCCAAGAGACCCAGTACTTC. This encodes CASSLAWRTAQETQYF.

Ten or more counts support this clonotype. The chain is built from TRBV12-3 or TRBV12-4 and TRBJ1-6, with TRBD1 matching over 7 bases. There are 14 residues in the CDR3. V gave up 3 bases and J gave up 6 bases; unmatched junction bases: 2. Here the CDR3 DNA reads TGTGCCAGCAGTTTTTACAGGGGTAATTCACCCCTCCACTTT. As protein: CASSFYRGNSPLHF.

This clonotype was counted ten times or more. The chain joins TRBV12-3 or TRBV12-4 to TRBJ2-1; 9 positions agree with TRBD2. This CDR3 contains 11 residues. V lost 8 bases, J lost 10 bases, and 3 bases stayed unmatched. The CDR3 protein is CASVTSGEQFF. CDR3 in DNA: TGTGCCAGCGTGACTAGCGGAGAGCAGTTCTTC.

V and J are TRBV12-1 and TRBJ2-5; TRBD2, the table's D call, lacks a check against the DNA. TRBV12-1 is an annotated pseudogene. The CDR3 is 15 amino acids. CDR3 in DNA: TGTGCCAGCAGCCTTAAAAGCGGGAGGAAGGAGACCCAGTACTTC. Protein sequence: CASSLKSGRKETQYF.

Many counts were recorded for this clonotype. The V and J genes are TRBV11-1 and TRBJ1-3, with D maybe TRBD1 (5 bases). From germline, CDR1 is SGHAT and CDR2 FQDESV (reference sequence). The CDR3 loop spans 20 amino acids. With 4 bases removed from V and 0 bases from J, the gap between germline ends came to 25 bases. The CDR3 loop reads CASSSQNWGMPRDSGNTIYF. Written as DNA, the CDR3 is TGTGCCAGCAGCTCACAAAATTGGGGGATGCCCAGGGACTCTGGAAACACCATATATTTT.

The CDR3 reads CASVEDRGSSDTQYF. The CDR3 coding sequence is TGCGCCAGCGTGGAAGACAGGGGGTCCTCAGATACGCAGTATTTT. The gene calls are TRBV10-1 and TRBJ2-3; 9 positions agree with TRBD1. The J segment lost 4 bases and the V segment lost 8 bases, leaving 10 bases of the junction unmatched. CDR1 and CDR2 (germline): WNHNN, SYGVQD (reference sequence). This CDR3 spans 15 amino acids.

At least ten counts were recorded for this clonotype. The rearrangement uses TRBV6-1 and TRBJ2-3; 10 nucleotides match TRBD2. CDR1 MNHNS and CDR2 SASEGT come from the germline V gene. With V trimmed by 6 bases and J by 0 bases, 6 bases remained unmatched. This CDR3 contains 16 residues. CDR3 protein: CASRLAGRSSTDTQYF. The CDR3 nucleotides are TGTGCCAGCAGACTAGCGGGGAGATCTAGCACAGATACGCAGTATTTT.

This clonotype was counted a single time. The rearrangement joins TRBV11-1 to TRBJ2-1; TRBD2 agrees at 8 bases. Germline V lookup: CDR1 SGHAT, CDR2 FQDESV (reference sequence). V lost 1 base, J lost 5 bases, and 16 bases stayed unmatched. The length of the CDR3 is 19 residues. The CDR3 loop reads CASSLGLHLGTRGDNEQFF. The CDR3 nucleotides are TGTGCCAGCAGCTTAGGCCTCCACCTGGGGACTAGAGGAGACAATGAGCAGTTCTTC.

This clonotype was recorded at least ten times. The V call is TRBV29-1, the J call TRBJ1-2, with D uncertain. The CDR3 loop spans 14 amino acids. V lost 2 bases to trimming and J lost 5 bases, with 15 bases between them. The germline CDR1 and CDR2 sequences are SQVTM and ANQGSEA. DNA of the CDR3: TGCAGCGTTGAATTGATGGGTCGGGGATATGGCTACACCTTC. This encodes CSVELMGRGYGYTF.

The sample holds many counts of this clonotype. The chain links TRBV15 to TRBJ1-2; TRBD1 is a possible D gene (6 bases). Germline CDR1 LNHNV, CDR2 YYDKDF (reference sequence). Trimming took 0 bases from V and 6 from J, leaving 17 bases between them. The CDR3 totals 16 residues. The DNA of the CDR3 is TGTGCCACCAGCAGAGATCGATGGGGAGGGGGGAATGGCTACACCTTC. Protein sequence: CATSRDRWGGGNGYTF.

This clonotype was counted once. The gene calls are TRBV7-3 and TRBJ2-2, with D maybe TRBD2 (5 bases). V was clipped by 5 bases and J by 1 base, with 8 bases between them. Per germline, CDR1 SGHTA and CDR2 FQGTGA. The CDR3 contains 14 residues. CDR3 coding DNA: TGTGCCAGCAGCCGCGGACTGAACACCGGGGAGCTGTTTTTT. It yields the protein CASSRGLNTGELFF.

The J gene is TRBJ2-2, the V gene TRBV15; 9 nucleotides agree with TRBD1. In germline, CDR1 is LNHNV, CDR2 YYDKDF (reference sequence). CDR3 length: 16 amino acids. Trimming at V came to 6 bases and at J to 2 bases, leaving 7 bases not matched to a gene. CDR3 nucleotides: TGTGCCACCAGTGATCCGGGACAGGGTAACACCGGGGAGCTGTTTTTT. Its protein product is CATSDPGQGNTGELFF.

The V and J genes are TRBV24-1 and TRBJ2-7; tentatively, D is TRBD2 (6 bases). CDR3 length: 13 residues. Trimming cost V 0 bases and J 4 bases, with 6 bases left between them. CDR1 and CDR2 from the germline V gene are KGHDR and SFDVKD. CDR3 sequence (DNA): TGTGCCACCAGTGATTTGGCGGGGTACGAGCAGTACTTC. Its translation is CATSDLAGYEQYF.